This TCR beta chain was recorded in a study of blood T cell repertoires in COVID-19. In the study's own analysis: Quantification of nucleated cells was approximated via reference gene primer amplification. Sequenced by immunoSEQ multiplex PCR; TCRdb stores in-frame clones only, minus some. The D gene and trimming were derived from the DNA, and the V and J assignments and clone size from that table. The profile shows approximately 260,000 clones, about 86% of them singletons. The CDR3 totals 12 residues. Germline CDR1 SGHNT, CDR2 YENEEA. Cohorts were determined from participant-reported clinical history. A word on this clone: One junction end disagrees with the germline gene, perhaps due to a read error.

The sample comprised PBMCs or T cells enriched from blood (not recorded which). The chain joins TRBV11-3 to TRBJ2-3; 13 positions match TRBD2. The TCR originated in a woman aged 40 to 50 with acute COVID-19. The CDR3 DNA reads as TGTGCCAGCAGCGCGACTAGCGGGAGGCCAGATTTT. This codes for CASSATSGRPDF.